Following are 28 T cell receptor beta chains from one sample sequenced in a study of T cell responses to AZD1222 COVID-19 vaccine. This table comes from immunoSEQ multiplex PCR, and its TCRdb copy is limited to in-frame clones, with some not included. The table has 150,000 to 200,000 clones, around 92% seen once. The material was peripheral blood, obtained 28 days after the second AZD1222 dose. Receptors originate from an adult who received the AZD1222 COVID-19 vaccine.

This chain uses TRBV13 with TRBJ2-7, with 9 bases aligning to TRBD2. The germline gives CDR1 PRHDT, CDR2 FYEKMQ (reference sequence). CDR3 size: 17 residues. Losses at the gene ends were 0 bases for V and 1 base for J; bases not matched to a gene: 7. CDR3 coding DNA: TGTGCCAGCAGCTTAGGCCTGGGGCTAGCGGGGTCCTACGAGCAGTACTTC. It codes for CASSLGLGLAGSYEQYF.

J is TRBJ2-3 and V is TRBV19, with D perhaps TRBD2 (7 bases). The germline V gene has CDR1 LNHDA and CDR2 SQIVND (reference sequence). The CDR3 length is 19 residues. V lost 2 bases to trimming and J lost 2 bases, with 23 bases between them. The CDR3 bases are TGTGCCAGTAGTATACGCCGGGGAGGGGGGCCTACCCCCACAGATACGCAGTATTTT. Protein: CASSIRRGGGPTPTDTQYF.

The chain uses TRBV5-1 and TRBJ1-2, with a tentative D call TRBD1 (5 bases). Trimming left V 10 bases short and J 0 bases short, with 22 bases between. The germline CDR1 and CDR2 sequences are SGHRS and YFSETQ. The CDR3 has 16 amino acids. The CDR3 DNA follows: TGCGCCCCGCGAAAAAGGGGTTCGCCCCCTAACTATGGCTACACCTTC. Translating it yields CAPRKRGSPPNYGYTF.

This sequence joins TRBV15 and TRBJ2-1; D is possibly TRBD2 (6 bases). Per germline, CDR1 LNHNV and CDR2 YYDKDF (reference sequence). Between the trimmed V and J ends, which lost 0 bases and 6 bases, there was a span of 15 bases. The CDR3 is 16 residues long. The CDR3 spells CATSRDIRLGFNEQFF. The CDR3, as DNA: TGTGCCACCAGCAGAGATATACGACTAGGGTTCAATGAGCAGTTCTTC.

CDR3 sequence (DNA): TGCGCCAGCAGCCAAGGTAGTACGGCTAGCGGTCAAGAGACCCAGTACTTC. Translation gives CASSQGSTASGQETQYF. The V call is TRBV4-1, the J call TRBJ2-5; 7 positions match TRBD2. Trimming removed 1 base from V and 2 bases from J; junction bases left unmatched: 10. The CDR3 sequence is 17 residues long. Germline V lookup: CDR1 MGHRA, CDR2 YSYEKL.

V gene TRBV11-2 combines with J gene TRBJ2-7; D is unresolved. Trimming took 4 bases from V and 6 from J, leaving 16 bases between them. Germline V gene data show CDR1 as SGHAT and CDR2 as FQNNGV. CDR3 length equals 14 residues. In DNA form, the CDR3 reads TGTGCCAGCAGCTCCCAGGAAGTGACGGGCGAGCAGTACTTC. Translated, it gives CASSSQEVTGEQYF.

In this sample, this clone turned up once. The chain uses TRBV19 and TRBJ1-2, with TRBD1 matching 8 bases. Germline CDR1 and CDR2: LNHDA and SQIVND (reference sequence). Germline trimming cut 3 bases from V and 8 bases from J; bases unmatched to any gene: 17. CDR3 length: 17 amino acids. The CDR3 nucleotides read TGTGCCAGTAGTATGGGGGGCAGGGGGCTAGTCGGACAGGGCTACACCTTC. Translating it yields CASSMGGRGLVGQGYTF. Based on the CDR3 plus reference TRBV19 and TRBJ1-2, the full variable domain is DGGITQSPKYLFRKEGQNVTLSCEQNLNHDAMYWYRQDPGQGLRLIYYSQIVNDFQKGDIAEGYSVSREKKESFPLTVTSAQKNPTAFYLCASSMGGRGLVGQGYTFGSGTRLTVV.

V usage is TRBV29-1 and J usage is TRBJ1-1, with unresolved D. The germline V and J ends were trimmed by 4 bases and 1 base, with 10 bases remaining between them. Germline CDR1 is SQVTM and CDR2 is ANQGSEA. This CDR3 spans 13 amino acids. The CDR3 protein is CSVVRGTNTEAFF. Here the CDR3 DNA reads TGCAGCGTTGTTCGGGGAACGAACACTGAAGCTTTCTTT.

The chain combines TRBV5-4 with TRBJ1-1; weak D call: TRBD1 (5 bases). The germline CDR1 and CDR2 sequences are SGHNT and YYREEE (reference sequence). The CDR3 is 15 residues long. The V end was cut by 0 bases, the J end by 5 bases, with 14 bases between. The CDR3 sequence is CASSLGGAGNTEAFF. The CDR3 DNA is TGTGCCAGCAGCTTGGGAGGCGCAGGGAATACTGAAGCTTTCTTT.

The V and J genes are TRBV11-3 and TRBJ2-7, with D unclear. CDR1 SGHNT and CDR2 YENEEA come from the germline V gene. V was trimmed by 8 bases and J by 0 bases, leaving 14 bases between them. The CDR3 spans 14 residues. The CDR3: CASHSTASSYEQYF. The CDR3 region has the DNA TGTGCCAGCCACTCGACCGCCAGCTCCTACGAGCAGTACTTC.

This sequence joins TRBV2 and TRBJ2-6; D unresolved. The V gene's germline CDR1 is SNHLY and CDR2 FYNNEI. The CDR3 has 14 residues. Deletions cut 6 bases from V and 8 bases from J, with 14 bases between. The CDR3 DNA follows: TGTGCCAGCAGCCACCGACGAAGCCCCAACGTCCTGACTTTC. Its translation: CASSHRRSPNVLTF.

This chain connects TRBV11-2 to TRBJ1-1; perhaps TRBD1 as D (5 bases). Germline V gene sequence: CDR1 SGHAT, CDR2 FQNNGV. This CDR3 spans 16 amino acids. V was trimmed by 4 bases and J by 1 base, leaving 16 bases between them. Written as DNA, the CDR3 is TGTGCCAGCAGCTCTCCTGGGGATGGGGGGAACACTGAAGCTTTCTTT. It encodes CASSSPGDGGNTEAFF. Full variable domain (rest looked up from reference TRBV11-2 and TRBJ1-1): EAGVAQSPRYKIIEKRQSVAFWCNPISGHATLYWYQQILGQGPKLLIQFQNNGVVDDSQLPKDRFSAERLKGVDSTLKIQPAKLEDSAVYLCASSSPGDGGNTEAFFGQGTRLTVV.

Here the CDR3 DNA reads TGCGCCAGCAGCCACGGTGTGAATGAGCAGTTCTTC. The encoded protein is CASSHGVNEQFF. V and J are TRBV4-1 and TRBJ2-1; D ambiguous. V was trimmed by 3 bases and J by 7 bases, leaving 7 bases between them. The CDR3 sequence is 12 residues long. Germline CDR1 and CDR2: MGHRA and YSYEKL.

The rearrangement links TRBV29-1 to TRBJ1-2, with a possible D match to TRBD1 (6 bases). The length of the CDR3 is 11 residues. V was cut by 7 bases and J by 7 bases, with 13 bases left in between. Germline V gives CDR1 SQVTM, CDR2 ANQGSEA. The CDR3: CSGLGGSGYTF. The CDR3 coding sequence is TGCAGCGGACTGGGGGGCTCTGGCTACACCTTC.

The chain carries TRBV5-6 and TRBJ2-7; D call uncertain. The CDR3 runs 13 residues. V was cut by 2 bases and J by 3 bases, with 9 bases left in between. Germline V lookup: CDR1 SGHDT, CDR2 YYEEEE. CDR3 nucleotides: TGTGCCAGCAGCTTAGGTTCTGGCTACGAGCAGTACTTC. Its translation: CASSLGSGYEQYF.

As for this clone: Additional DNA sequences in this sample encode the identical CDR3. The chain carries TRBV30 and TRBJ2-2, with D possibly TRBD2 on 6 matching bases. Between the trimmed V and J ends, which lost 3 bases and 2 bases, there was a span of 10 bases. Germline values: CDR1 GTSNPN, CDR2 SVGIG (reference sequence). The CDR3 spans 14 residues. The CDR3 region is CAWRGTGNTGELFF. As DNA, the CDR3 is TGTGCCTGGAGAGGGACTGGCAACACCGGGGAGCTGTTTTTT.

The CDR3 DNA sequence: TGTGCCAGCAGCCAAGTAGGGGGAGCGGGACCTGCCCAAGAGACCCAGTACTTC. It specifies CASSQVGGAGPAQETQYF. The chain uses TRBV3-1 (or the pseudogene TRBV3-2) and TRBJ2-5, with D possibly being TRBD2 (7 bases). V lost 1 base to trimming and J lost 1 base, with 19 bases between them. Germline V gives CDR1 LGHDT, CDR2 YNNKEL (reference sequence). The CDR3 runs 18 residues.

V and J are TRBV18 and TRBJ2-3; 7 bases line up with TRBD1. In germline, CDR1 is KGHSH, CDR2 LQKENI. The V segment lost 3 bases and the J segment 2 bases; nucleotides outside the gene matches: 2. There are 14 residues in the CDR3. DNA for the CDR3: TGTGCCAGCTCACCGACAGGGTCCACAGATACGCAGTATTTT. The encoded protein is CASSPTGSTDTQYF.

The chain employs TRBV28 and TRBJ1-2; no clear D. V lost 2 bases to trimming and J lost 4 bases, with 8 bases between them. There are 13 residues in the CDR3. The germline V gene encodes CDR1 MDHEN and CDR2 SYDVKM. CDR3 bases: TGTGCCAGCAGTTTAACCAGTTCCTATGGCTACACCTTC. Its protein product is CASSLTSSYGYTF.

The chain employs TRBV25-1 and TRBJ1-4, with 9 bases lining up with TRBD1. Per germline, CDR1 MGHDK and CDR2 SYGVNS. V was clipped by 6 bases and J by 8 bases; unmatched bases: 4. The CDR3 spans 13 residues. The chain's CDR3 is CASRQGAEEKLFF. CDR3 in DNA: TGTGCCAGCAGACAGGGGGCAGAGGAAAAACTGTTTTTT.

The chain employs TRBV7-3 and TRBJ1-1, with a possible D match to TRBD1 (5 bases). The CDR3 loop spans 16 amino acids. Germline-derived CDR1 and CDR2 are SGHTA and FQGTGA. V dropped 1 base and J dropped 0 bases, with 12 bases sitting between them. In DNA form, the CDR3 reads TGTGCCAGCAGCTTAAGAGTGCGGGGGTTGAACACTGAAGCTTTCTTT. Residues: CASSLRVRGLNTEAFF.

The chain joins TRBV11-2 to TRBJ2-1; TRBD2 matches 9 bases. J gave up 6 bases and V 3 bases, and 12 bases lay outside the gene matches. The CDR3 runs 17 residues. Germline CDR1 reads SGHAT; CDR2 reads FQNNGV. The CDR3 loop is CASSFYSGSIMRNEQFF. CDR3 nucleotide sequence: TGTGCCAGCAGCTTTTATAGCGGGAGTATAATGCGCAATGAGCAGTTCTTC.

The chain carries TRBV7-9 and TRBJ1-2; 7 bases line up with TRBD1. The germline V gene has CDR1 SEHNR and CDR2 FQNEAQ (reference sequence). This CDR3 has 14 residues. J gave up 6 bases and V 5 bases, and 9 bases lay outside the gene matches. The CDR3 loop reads CASSLIDRDHGYTF. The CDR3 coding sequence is TGTGCCAGCAGCCTAATTGACAGGGATCATGGCTACACCTTC. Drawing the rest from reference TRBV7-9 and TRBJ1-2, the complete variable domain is DTGVSQNPRHKITKRGQNVTFRCDPISEHNRLYWYRQTLGQGPEFLTYFQNEAQLEKSRLLSDRFSAERPKGSFSTLEIQRTEQGDSAMYLCASSLIDRDHGYTFGSGTRLTVV.

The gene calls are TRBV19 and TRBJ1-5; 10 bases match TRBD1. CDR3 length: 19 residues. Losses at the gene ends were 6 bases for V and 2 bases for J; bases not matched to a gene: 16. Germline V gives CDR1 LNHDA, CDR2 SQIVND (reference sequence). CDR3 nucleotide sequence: TGTGCCAGTAGACCCCCGTTTGGGGACAGGGGTAGGGGCAATCAGCCCCAGCATTTT. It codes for CASRPPFGDRGRGNQPQHF.

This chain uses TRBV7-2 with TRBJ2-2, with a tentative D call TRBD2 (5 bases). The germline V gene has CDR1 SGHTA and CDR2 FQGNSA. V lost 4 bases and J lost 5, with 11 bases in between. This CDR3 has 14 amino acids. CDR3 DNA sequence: TGTGCCAGCAGCTCAAGGACTGGTACCGGGGAGCTGTTTTTT. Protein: CASSSRTGTGELFF.

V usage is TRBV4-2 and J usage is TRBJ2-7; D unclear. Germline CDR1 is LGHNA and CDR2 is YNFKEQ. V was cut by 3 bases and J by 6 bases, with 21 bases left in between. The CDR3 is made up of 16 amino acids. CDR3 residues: CASSQVSGGTVPEQYF. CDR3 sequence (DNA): TGTGCCAGCAGCCAGGTTTCCGGCGGTACGGTCCCCGAGCAGTACTTC.

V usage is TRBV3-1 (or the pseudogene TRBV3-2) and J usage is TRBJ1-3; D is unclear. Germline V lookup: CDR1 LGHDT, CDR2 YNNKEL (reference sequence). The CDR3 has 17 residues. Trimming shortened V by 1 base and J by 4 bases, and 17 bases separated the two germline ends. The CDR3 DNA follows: TGTGCCAGCAGCCAAGTATGGGGAGACCGAGGGGGAAACACCATATATTTT. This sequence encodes CASSQVWGDRGGNTIYF.

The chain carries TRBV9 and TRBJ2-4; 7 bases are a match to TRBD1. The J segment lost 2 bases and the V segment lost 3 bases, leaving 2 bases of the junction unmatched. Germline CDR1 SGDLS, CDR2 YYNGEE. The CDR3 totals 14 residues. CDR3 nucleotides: TGTGCCAGCAGCGCGACAGGGTCCAAAAACATTCAGTACTTC. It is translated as CASSATGSKNIQYF.